This T cell receptor beta chain was recovered during a study of low-dose radiotherapy and immunotherapy resistance in tumors. The germline gives CDR1 MNHNY, CDR2 SVGAGI (reference sequence). CDR3 length equals 15 residues. V shed 8 bases and J 7 bases; nucleotides not matched to a gene: 14. Alpha and beta chains were covered, as first-strand cDNA relied on TRAV- and TRBV-specific primers. The authors ran about 21 PCR cycles to amplify TCRs with a constant-region primer and V-primer adapter. Researchers amplified the isolated mRNA using in vitro transcription. TCRdb reanalysed the reads using MiXCR and keeps one entry per CDR3 protein. Of more than 70,000 distinct CDR3 sequences listed, around a third are singletons. Time point of the sample: before trial treatment. Advanced solid tumors lacking tumor-infiltrating lymphocytes characterized eligible patients.

The gene calls are TRBV6-6 and TRBJ1-5, with TRBD1 matching over 7 bases. Sequencing was performed on PBMCs, taken before treatment. The sequence came from a female donor with ovarian cancer. CDR3 bases: TGTGCCAGCGGGAAGACAGGGTGCCATGGACAGCCCCAGCATTTT. It specifies CASGKTGCHGQPQHF.